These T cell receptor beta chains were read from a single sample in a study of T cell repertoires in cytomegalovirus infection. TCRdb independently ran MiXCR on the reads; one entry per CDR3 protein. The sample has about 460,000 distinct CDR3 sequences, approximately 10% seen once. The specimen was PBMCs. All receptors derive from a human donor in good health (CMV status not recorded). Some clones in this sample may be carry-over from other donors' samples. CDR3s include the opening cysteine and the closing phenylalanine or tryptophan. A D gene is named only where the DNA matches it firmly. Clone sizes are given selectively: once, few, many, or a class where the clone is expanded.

cdr3_aa: CASTGVRAYEQYF
cdr3_nt: TGTGCCAGTACGGGAGTTCGAGCCTACGAGCAGTACTTC
d_call: NA
j_call: TRBJ2-7
v_call: TRBV19
clone_size: few

cdr3_aa: CASSHYARETQYF
cdr3_nt: TGTGCCAGCAGCCATTACGCGCGGGAGACCCAGTACTTC
d_call: NA
j_call: TRBJ2-5
v_call: TRBV3-1
clone_size: NA

cdr3_aa: CACRDSNQPQHF
cdr3_nt: TGTGCCTGCCGGGACAGTAATCAGCCCCAGCATTTT
d_call: TRBD1
j_call: TRBJ1-5
v_call: TRBV30
clone_size: NA

cdr3_aa: CASRPTDRDNQPQHF
cdr3_nt: TGTGCCAGCAGGCCTACGGACAGGGATAATCAGCCCCAGCATTTT
d_call: TRBD1
j_call: TRBJ1-5
v_call: TRBV6-1
clone_size: many

cdr3_aa: CATSDHRGRSGDYGYTF
cdr3_nt: TGTGCCACCAGTGATCACAGGGGGAGGTCGGGGGACTATGGCTACACCTTC
d_call: TRBD1
j_call: TRBJ1-2
v_call: TRBV24-1
clone_size: many

cdr3_aa: CASSRLAGVRGTDTQYF
cdr3_nt: TGTGCCAGTAGTAGACTAGCGGGGGTGCGGGGCACAGATACGCAGTATTTT
d_call: TRBD2
j_call: TRBJ2-3
v_call: TRBV19
clone_size: many

cdr3_aa: CASSPNAQNLAKNIQYF
cdr3_nt: TGTGCCAGCTCACCAAATGCCCAGAATCTAGCCAAAAACATTCAGTACTTC
d_call: NA
j_call: TRBJ2-4
v_call: TRBV18
clone_size: NA

cdr3_aa: CASRSTGEGANQPQHF
cdr3_nt: TGTGCCAGCAGGTCGACAGGGGAGGGAGCCAATCAGCCCCAGCATTTT
d_call: TRBD1
j_call: TRBJ1-5
v_call: TRBV12-3/TRBV12-4
clone_size: few

cdr3_aa: CASSLGQGNGGYTF
cdr3_nt: TGCGCCAGCAGCCTGGGACAGGGCAACGGTGGCTACACCTTC
d_call: TRBD1
j_call: TRBJ1-2
v_call: TRBV5-1
clone_size: few

cdr3_aa: CASSSGLTNTEAFF
cdr3_nt: TGTGCCAGCAGCTCCGGACTGACGAACACTGAAGCTTTCTTT
d_call: NA
j_call: TRBJ1-1
v_call: TRBV7-3
clone_size: many

cdr3_aa: CASSPTSGGSGETQYF
cdr3_nt: TGTGCCAGCAGCCCGACTAGCGGGGGGTCGGGAGAGACCCAGTACTTC
d_call: TRBD2
j_call: TRBJ2-5
v_call: TRBV5-4
clone_size: many

cdr3_aa: CSARSFRGGPETQYF
cdr3_nt: TGCAGTGCTCGTTCGTTTAGGGGGGGCCCAGAGACCCAGTACTTC
d_call: NA
j_call: TRBJ2-5
v_call: TRBV20-1
clone_size: NA

cdr3_aa: CASSPRQGLYGYTF
cdr3_nt: TGTGCCAGCAGCCCCAGACAGGGTCTCTATGGCTACACCTTC
d_call: TRBD1
j_call: TRBJ1-2
v_call: TRBV7-2
clone_size: many

cdr3_aa: CASSLGPEIAF
cdr3_nt: TGTGCCAGCAGCTTAGGCCCCGAGATCGCCTTC
d_call: NA
j_call: TRBJ1-2
v_call: TRBV7-6
clone_size: many

cdr3_aa: CASSPRQSQPQHF
cdr3_nt: TGTGCCAGCAGTCCCAGGCAAAGTCAGCCCCAGCATTTT
d_call: NA
j_call: TRBJ1-5
v_call: TRBV27
clone_size: few

cdr3_aa: CASSAGGAGQPQHF
cdr3_nt: TGTGCCAGCAGCGCAGGGGGGGCAGGTCAGCCCCAGCATTTT
d_call: TRBD1
j_call: TRBJ1-5
v_call: TRBV7-8
clone_size: many

cdr3_aa: CASSQRGVNTEAFF
cdr3_nt: TGCGCCAGCAGCCAACGGGGGGTGAACACTGAAGCTTTCTTT
d_call: NA
j_call: TRBJ1-1
v_call: TRBV4-1
clone_size: many

cdr3_aa: CASSGATQSGYGYTF
cdr3_nt: TGTGCCAGCAGCGGAGCCACCCAGAGCGGCTATGGCTACACCTTC
d_call: NA
j_call: TRBJ1-2
v_call: TRBV14
clone_size: many

cdr3_aa: CASGQPNTGELFF
cdr3_nt: TGTGCCAGCGGACAGCCGAACACCGGGGAGCTGTTTTTT
d_call: NA
j_call: TRBJ2-2
v_call: TRBV28
clone_size: NA

cdr3_aa: CASSLGQDDSPLHF
cdr3_nt: TGTGCCAGCAGCTTGGGACAGGATGATTCACCCCTCCACTTT
d_call: TRBD1
j_call: TRBJ1-6
v_call: TRBV7-9
clone_size: few

cdr3_aa: CASSPGGVGNTIYF
cdr3_nt: TGTGCCAGCTCACCAGGAGGGGTCGGAAACACCATATATTTT
d_call: NA
j_call: TRBJ1-3
v_call: TRBV18
clone_size: many

cdr3_aa: CAISGDSGWEQYF
cdr3_nt: TGTGCCATCAGTGGGGACAGCGGCTGGGAGCAGTACTTC
d_call: TRBD1
j_call: TRBJ2-7
v_call: TRBV10-3
clone_size: many

cdr3_aa: CASSLGRVGGFTEAFF
cdr3_nt: TGTGCCAGCAGCTTAGGTAGGGTAGGGGGATTTACTGAAGCTTTCTTT
d_call: NA
j_call: TRBJ1-1
v_call: TRBV7-9
clone_size: many

cdr3_aa: CASSQAQVPGTEAFF
cdr3_nt: TGTGCCAGCAGCCAAGCCCAGGTTCCTGGCACTGAAGCTTTCTTT
d_call: NA
j_call: TRBJ1-1
v_call: TRBV3-1
clone_size: NA